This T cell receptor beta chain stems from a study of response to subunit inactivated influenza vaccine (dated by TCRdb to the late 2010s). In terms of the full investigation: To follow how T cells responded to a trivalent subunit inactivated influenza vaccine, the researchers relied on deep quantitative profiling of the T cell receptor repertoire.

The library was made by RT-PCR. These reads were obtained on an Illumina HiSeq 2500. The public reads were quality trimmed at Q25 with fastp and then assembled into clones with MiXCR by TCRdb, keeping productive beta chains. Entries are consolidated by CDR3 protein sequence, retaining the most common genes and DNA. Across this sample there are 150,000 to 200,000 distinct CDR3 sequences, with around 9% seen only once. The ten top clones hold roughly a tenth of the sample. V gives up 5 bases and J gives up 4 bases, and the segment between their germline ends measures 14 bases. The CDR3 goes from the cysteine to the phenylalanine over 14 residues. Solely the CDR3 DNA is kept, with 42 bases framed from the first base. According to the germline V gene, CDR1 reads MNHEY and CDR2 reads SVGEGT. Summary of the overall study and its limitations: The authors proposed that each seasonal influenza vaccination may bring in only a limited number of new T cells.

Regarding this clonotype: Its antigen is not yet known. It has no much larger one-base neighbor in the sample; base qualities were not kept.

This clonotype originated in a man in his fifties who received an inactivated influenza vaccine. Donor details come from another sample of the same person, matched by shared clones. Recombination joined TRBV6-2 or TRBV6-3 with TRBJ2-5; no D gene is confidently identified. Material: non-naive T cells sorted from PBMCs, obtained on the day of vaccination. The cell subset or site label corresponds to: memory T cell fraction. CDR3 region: CASSPPGYRETQYF. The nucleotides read TGTGCCAGCAGTCCACCGGGTTACAGAGAGACCCAGTACTTC.